This T cell receptor (beta chain) was sequenced during a study of early stage breast cancer tumors. TCRdb keeps only in-frame clones here, not all; method: immunoSEQ multiplex PCR. The sample lists more than 13,000 clones, 70% to 80% occurring once. V was pared by 7 bases and J by 3 bases, with 24 bases between. Looked up from germline, CDR1 is MDHEN and CDR2 is SYDVKM. The length of the CDR3 is 18 residues. This receptor was identified in a person between 50 and 60 years old with breast cancer. This sequence joins TRBV28 and TRBJ2-2, with D perhaps matching TRBD2 (6 bases). The sample comprised normal breast tissue next to the tumor. CDR3 region: CASTGTGLFFWDTGELFF. The CDR3 DNA reads as TGTGCCAGCACTGGAACGGGACTCTTCTTTTGGGACACCGGGGAGCTGTTTTTT.